The source of this T cell receptor (beta chain) is a study of beta chain features in type 1 diabetes. Every isolated RNA sample was fully reverse transcribed, so sequencing captured expressed TCRB transcripts. TCRdb's table, derived via immunoSEQ multiplex PCR, lists solely in-frame clones and lacks some. The table includes about 99,000 clones, about 26% detected once. Many counts were recorded for this clone. The antigen remains unidentified. General study findings and limits: Insertion counts at VDJ junctions were lower in type 1 diabetes patients, who also showed more deletions there. People with Type 1 diabetes carried modestly yet significantly shorter TCRB CDR3s in all four CD4+ subsets.

The CDR3 is 14 amino acids. In germline, CDR1 is SQVTM, CDR2 ANQGSEA. Unmatched junction bases numbered 2, after V lost 5 bases and J lost 0 bases. The receptor comes from a woman aged 18-29 years with type 1 diabetes. The rearrangement links TRBV29-1 to TRBJ2-2; 8 bases line up with TRBD1. The material sequenced was central memory CD4+ T cells from blood. CDR3 nucleotides: TGCAGCGTTCGGGACAGGACGAACACCGGGGAGCTGTTTTTT. Protein sequence: CSVRDRTNTGELFF.